The sequence of this T cell receptor (beta chain) was determined in a study of beta chain features in type 1 diabetes. Comment on this clone: Additional DNA sequences in this sample encode the identical CDR3.

The V and J ends lost 3 bases and 5 bases, in that order; junction bases with no gene match: 4. In germline, CDR1 is KGHSH, CDR2 LQKENI. The length of the CDR3 is 15 residues. The purity of all sorted populations exceeded 98%. Since all of the isolated RNA was reverse transcribed, expressed TCRB transcripts were what got sequenced. The repertoire was sequenced with immunoSEQ multiplex PCR; TCRdb's copy has only in-frame clones and lacks some. The sample lists about 340,000 clones; 7.5% to 9% were seen once. This clonotype was obtained from a woman under 30 in good health. The rearrangement links TRBV18 to TRBJ2-2; 9 bases are a match to TRBD1. Sequencing was carried out using central memory CD4+ T cells from blood. The DNA for the CDR3 is TGTGCCAGCTCACCGGGGACAGGGAATACCGGGGAGCTGTTTTTT. Encoded protein: CASSPGTGNTGELFF.